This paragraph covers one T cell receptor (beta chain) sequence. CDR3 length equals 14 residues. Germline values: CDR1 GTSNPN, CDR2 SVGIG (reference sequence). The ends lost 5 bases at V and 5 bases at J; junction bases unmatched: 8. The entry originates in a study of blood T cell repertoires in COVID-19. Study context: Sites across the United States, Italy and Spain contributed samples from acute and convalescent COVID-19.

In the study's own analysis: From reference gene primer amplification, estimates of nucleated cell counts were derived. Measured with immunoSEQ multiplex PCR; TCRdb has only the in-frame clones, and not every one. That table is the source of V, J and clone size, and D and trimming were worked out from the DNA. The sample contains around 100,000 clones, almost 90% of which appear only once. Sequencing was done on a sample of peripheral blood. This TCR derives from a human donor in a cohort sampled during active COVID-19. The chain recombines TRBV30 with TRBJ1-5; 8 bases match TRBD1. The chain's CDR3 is CAWQGTGRYQPQHF. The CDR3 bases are TGTGCCTGGCAAGGGACAGGACGGTATCAGCCCCAGCATTTT.